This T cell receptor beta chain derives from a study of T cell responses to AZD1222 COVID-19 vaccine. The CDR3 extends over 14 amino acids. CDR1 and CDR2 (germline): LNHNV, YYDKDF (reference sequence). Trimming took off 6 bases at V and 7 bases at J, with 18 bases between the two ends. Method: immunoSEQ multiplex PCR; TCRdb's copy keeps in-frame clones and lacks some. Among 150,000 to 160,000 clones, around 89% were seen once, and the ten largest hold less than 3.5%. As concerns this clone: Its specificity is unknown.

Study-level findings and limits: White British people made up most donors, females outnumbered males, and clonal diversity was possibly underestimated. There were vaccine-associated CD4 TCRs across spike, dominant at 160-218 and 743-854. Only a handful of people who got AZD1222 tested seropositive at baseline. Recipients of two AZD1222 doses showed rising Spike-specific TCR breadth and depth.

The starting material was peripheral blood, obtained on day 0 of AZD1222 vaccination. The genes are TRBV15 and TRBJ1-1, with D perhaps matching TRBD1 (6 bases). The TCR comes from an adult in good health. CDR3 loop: CATRIGGGGGEAFF. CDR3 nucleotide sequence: TGTGCCACCAGGATTGGGGGCGGAGGAGGTGAAGCTTTCTTT. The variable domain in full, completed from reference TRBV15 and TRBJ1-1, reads DAMVIQNPRYQVTQFGKPVTLSCSQTLNHNVMYWYQQKSSQAPKLLFHYYDKDFNNEADTPDNFQSRRPNTSFCFLDIRSPGLGDTAMYLCATRIGGGGGEAFFGQGTRLTVV.